This T cell receptor (beta chain) came from a study of lung T cells in sarcoidosis with Löfgren's syndrome. Each CDR3 protein is one row after TCRdb ran MiXCR on the reads. The table lists some 65,000 distinct CDR3 sequences, 21% of them singletons. This clonotype was observed many times. Trimming shortened V by 5 bases and J by 8 bases, and 24 bases separated the two germline ends. CDR1 and CDR2 from the germline V gene are MNHNS and SASEGT. The CDR3 spans 16 residues. The chain combines TRBV6-1 with TRBJ1-2; possible D gene TRBD1, 6 bases. The sequenced sample consisted of CD4+ T cells from PBMCs. This sequence originates from a human donor with sarcoidosis (Löfgren's syndrome or another form), or a control subject (not recorded which). The chain's CDR3 is CASSLNSVGAFGGYTF. The DNA of the CDR3 is TGTGCCAGCAGTCTAAATTCGGTGGGGGCTTTTGGAGGCTACACCTTC.